This TCR beta chain appears in the sequencing data of a study of OX40 agonist ivuxolimab in advanced cancers. Study summary: Three dose-escalation patients had partial responses: one with hepatocellular carcinoma and two with cutaneous melanoma. Whole-study results and caveats: In CD8+ T cells, expanded clones were on average more numerous than in CD4+. Low normalized clonal expansion also occurred in some nonresponding patients. With doses of 0.1-3.0 mg/kg, partial responders showed among the lowest clonal expansion.

This CDR3 contains 16 residues. V was clipped by 10 bases and J by 2 bases, with 21 bases between them. Germline CDR1 ENHRY, CDR2 SYGVKD. Assay: immunoSEQ multiplex PCR; the TCRdb copy retains only in-frame clones and omits some. The sample has 80,000 or so clones; around 83% are singletons. Of note for this clone: Its target is unknown.

The chain recombines TRBV10-3 with TRBJ2-1; the D gene is possibly TRBD2 (6 bases). Sequenced here: CD4+ or CD8+ T cells sorted from blood, sampled in a trial of the OX40 agonist ivuxolimab. This receptor was obtained from an adult with an advanced solid tumor such as melanoma, head and neck, liver or kidney cancer. In DNA, the CDR3 is TGTGCCACTCCTGATACCCGGGACTTAACCTACAATGAGCAGTTCTTC. It encodes CATPDTRDLTYNEQFF.